These T cell receptor beta chains were read from a single sample in a study of cytomegalovirus exposure and HLA in healthy donors. Data came from immunoSEQ multiplex PCR; TCRdb stores just in-frame clones and leaves some out. The sample has about 140,000 clones, around 79% seen once. Sequencing was performed on PBMCs. Source of these receptors: a female donor in good health and CMV-seronegative. The CDR3 runs from the conserved cysteine through the conserved F or W. A D gene is named only where the DNA matches it firmly. Part of the rows lack a size; the others show once, few, many or a class for expanded clones.

TRBJ2-3,TRBV29-1,-,-,TGCAGCGTTCTACCCCGCGGCGGGGCAGATACGCAGTATTTT,CSVLPRGGADTQYF
TRBJ2-5,TRBV6-1,-,-,TGTGCCAGCAGATTAAACTGGGGGGTCCAAGAGACCCAGTACTTC,CASRLNWGVQETQYF
TRBJ2-3,TRBV5-6,-,-,TGTGCCAGCAGCCCTTTGCAGGATACGCAGTATTTT,CASSPLQDTQYF
TRBJ2-7,TRBV7-2,-,-,TGTGCCAGCAGCTTAGAACAGGGCTACGAGCAGTACTTC,CASSLEQGYEQYF
TRBJ1-1,TRBV18,-,once,TGTGCCAGCTCACCACGCCAACAGGGTAGCTTAAGTGGCACTGAAGCTTTCTTT,CASSPRQQGSLSGTEAFF
TRBJ2-1,TRBV4-3,TRBD2,-,TGCGCCAGCAGCCAAGATGGGGGGGGTTACTTCTTC,CASSQDGGGYFF
TRBJ1-2,TRBV11-3,-,-,TGTGCCAGCAGCTTAGGGGGGGGCGCTGACTATGGCTACACCTTC,CASSLGGGADYGYTF
TRBJ1-1,TRBV11-2,-,-,TGTGCCAGCAGCTTACTGGGCAAAGCTTTCTTT,CASSLLGKAFF
TRBJ2-2,TRBV5-4,-,few,TGTGCCAGCAGCTTGGCCGGTATGGTGAACACCGGGGAGCTGTTTTTT,CASSLAGMVNTGELFF
TRBJ2-1,TRBV4-3,TRBD2,-,TGCGCCAGCAGCCCCATAGCGGGAGTAGGCAATGAGCAGTTCTTC,CASSPIAGVGNEQFF
TRBJ1-1,TRBV29-1,-,once,TGCAGCGCCGGCAGGGGCCTCACTGAAGCTTTCTTT,CSAGRGLTEAFF
TRBJ2-3,TRBV9,TRBD2,-,TGTGCCAGCAGCGTAGTGGGACTAGCTTCCGATACGCAGTATTTT,CASSVVGLASDTQYF
TRBJ2-4,TRBV5-1,-,once,TGCGCCAGCAGCTTGAACGGGGTACAAAACATTCAGTACTTC,CASSLNGVQNIQYF
TRBJ1-1,TRBV6-1,TRBD1,-,TGTGCCAGCAGTCTTACCGGACAGGGGGCCACTGAAGCTTTCTTT,CASSLTGQGATEAFF
TRBJ2-7,TRBV10-2,-,-,TGCGCCAGCAGTGCCAGTCGTCAGGTCGAGCAGTACTTC,CASSASRQVEQYF
TRBJ2-2,TRBV27,TRBD1,-,TGTGCCAGCAGATCTCCAGGGGGCTTTTACACCGGGGAGCTGTTTTTT,CASRSPGGFYTGELFF
TRBJ1-2,TRBV7-2,-,-,TGTGCCAGCAGCTTTGGCCATAACTATGGCTACACCTTC,CASSFGHNYGYTF
TRBJ1-5,TRBV5-6,-,few,TGTGCCAGCAGCCCCACGGGGGTTGGGCCCCAGCATTTT,CASSPTGVGPQHF
TRBJ1-5,TRBV7-2,-,-,TGTGCCAGCAGCACCAATTCCGGTAGCAATCAGCCCCAGCATTTT,CASSTNSGSNQPQHF
TRBJ2-5,TRBV2,TRBD1,-,TGTGCCAGCAGAAGGGACAGGGGGCTGGAGACCCAGTACTTC,CASRRDRGLETQYF
TRBJ2-1,TRBV7-2,-,-,TGTGCCAGCAGCCCATTCAGGCAGCAGAGCTCCTACAATGAGCAGTTCTTC,CASSPFRQQSSYNEQFF
TRBJ1-1,TRBV28,-,-,TGTGCCAGCAGGGGGGGGGTCGGGGCTTTCTTT,CASRGGVGAFF
TRBJ2-5,TRBV7-8,TRBD1,-,TGTGCCAGCAGCCCAGGACAGGCTCGCGAGACCCAGTACTTC,CASSPGQARETQYF
TRBJ2-1,TRBV6-6,-,-,TGTGCCAGCAGTAACGGGGTCGTCAATGAGCAGTTCTTC,CASSNGVVNEQFF
TRBJ2-7,TRBV5-1,-,-,TGCGCCAGCAGCTTGGGTGGTGCGGGACTCGAGCAGTACTTC,CASSLGGAGLEQYF
TRBJ1-4,TRBV7-6,TRBD1,-,TGTGCCAGCAGCTTTAACAGGGGGAATGAAAAACTGTTTTTT,CASSFNRGNEKLFF
TRBJ2-3,TRBV5-5,TRBD2,-,TGTGCCAGCAGCTTCCGACTAGCGAGCGCAGATACGCAGTATTTT,CASSFRLASADTQYF
TRBJ1-2,TRBV29-1,-,-,TGCAGCGCTCGCGGGACGGACTATGGCTACACCTTC,CSARGTDYGYTF
TRBJ2-4,TRBV29-1,TRBD1,-,TGCAGCGCCGGACAGGGTTTAAGCATTCAGTACTTC,CSAGQGLSIQYF
TRBJ2-3,TRBV6-1,TRBD2,-,TGTGCCAGCAGTGACCGGTACCTGCTAGCGGGAGAAGGTACAGATACGCAGTATTTT,CASSDRYLLAGEGTDTQYF
TRBJ2-5,TRBV29-1,TRBD2,-,TGCAGCGTTCTAGCGGGAGATGAGACCCAGTACTTC,CSVLAGDETQYF
TRBJ1-2,TRBV4-3,-,-,TGCGCCAGCAGCCAAGAACTAGGGGGAGACTATGGCTACACCTTC,CASSQELGGDYGYTF
TRBJ1-1,TRBV2,-,few,TGTGCCAGCCGACGGGGTGCGAGTGAAGCTTTCTTT,CASRRGASEAFF
TRBJ2-7,TRBV30,TRBD2,-,TGTGCCTGGCATAAACCGGGGGGTCCCCGCGAGCAGTACTTC,CAWHKPGGPREQYF
TRBJ1-2,TRBV6-5,TRBD1,few,TGTGCCAGCAGTTACTCGGGACAGAACTATGGCTACACCTTC,CASSYSGQNYGYTF
TRBJ2-5,TRBV28,-,-,TGTGCCAGCAGTTTATACCCGGGGGGCTCAAGACAAAAGTACTTC,CASSLYPGGSRQKYF
TRBJ1-1,TRBV28,TRBD1,-,TGTGCCAGCAGTCCGAGACAGGGGGCGTCCACTGAAGCTTTCTTT,CASSPRQGASTEAFF
TRBJ2-3,TRBV18,TRBD2,-,TGTGCCAGCTCACCAAGAGCGGGGGGGGCAGATACGCAGTATTTT,CASSPRAGGADTQYF
TRBJ2-1,TRBV12-5,TRBD2,-,TGTGCTAGTACCCCGGGTAGCGGGAAGTACAATGAGCAGTTCTTC,CASTPGSGKYNEQFF
TRBJ1-1,TRBV30,-,-,TGTGCCTGGAGTATTAGACAGCGCGGGAACACTGAAGCTTTCTTT,CAWSIRQRGNTEAFF
TRBJ2-1,TRBV5-4,TRBD2,-,TGTGCCAGCAGCACAGGACTAGCGGGTTCCAATGAGCAGTTCTTC,CASSTGLAGSNEQFF
TRBJ1-1,TRBV27,-,few,TGTGCCAGCAGTCAGTGGGCGGGAACTGAAGCTTTCTTT,CASSQWAGTEAFF
TRBJ2-2,TRBV10-1,-,once,TGCGCCAGCAGTGACTCCGGCAGGGTAAACACCGGGGAGCTGTTTTTT,CASSDSGRVNTGELFF
TRBJ2-7,TRBV4-3,TRBD1,few,TGCGCCAGCAGCTACTCCGGGACAGGGGAAACCTACGAGCAGTACTTC,CASSYSGTGETYEQYF
TRBJ2-7,TRBV10-3,TRBD2,-,TGTGCCATCAGTGGGACTAGCGGGAGATCCTACGAGCAGTACTTC,CAISGTSGRSYEQYF
TRBJ2-1,TRBV23-1,TRBD1,-,TGCGCCTGCCCGCGGGACAGGGGAATCAATGAGCAGTTCTTC,CACPRDRGINEQFF
TRBJ1-1,TRBV5-3,TRBD1,-,TGTGCCAGAAGCTTGCCCCCGGACAGGGGACCGGATACTGAAGCTTTCTTT,CARSLPPDRGPDTEAFF
TRBJ2-2,TRBV19,-,-,TGTGCCAGTAGTACACTTCCGACGGGGAACACCGGGGAGCTGTTTTTT,CASSTLPTGNTGELFF
TRBJ2-3,TRBV9,-,few,TGTGCCAGCAGCCCTTACGGGGTTCTGCAGCGGGTCACAGATACGCAGTATTTT,CASSPYGVLQRVTDTQYF
TRBJ2-7,TRBV28,-,-,TGTGCCAGCAGTTTCACAGGGTTGCGGGAGCAGTACTTC,CASSFTGLREQYF
TRBJ2-3,TRBV7-6,-,-,TGTGCCAGCAGTTTTCTACGGGATACGCAGTATTTT,CASSFLRDTQYF
TRBJ1-1,TRBV16,-,-,TGTGCCAGCAGCCAATCCCGGGGCACTGAAGCTTTCTTT,CASSQSRGTEAFF
TRBJ1-2,TRBV7-3,TRBD1,-,TGTGCCAGCAGCTTAACCGGGACAGCTACTAACTATGGCTACACCTTC,CASSLTGTATNYGYTF
TRBJ1-6,TRBV27,-,-,TGTGCCAGCAGTTTAACAGGTGCCCCTGTCTATAATTCACCCCTCCACTTT,CASSLTGAPVYNSPLHF